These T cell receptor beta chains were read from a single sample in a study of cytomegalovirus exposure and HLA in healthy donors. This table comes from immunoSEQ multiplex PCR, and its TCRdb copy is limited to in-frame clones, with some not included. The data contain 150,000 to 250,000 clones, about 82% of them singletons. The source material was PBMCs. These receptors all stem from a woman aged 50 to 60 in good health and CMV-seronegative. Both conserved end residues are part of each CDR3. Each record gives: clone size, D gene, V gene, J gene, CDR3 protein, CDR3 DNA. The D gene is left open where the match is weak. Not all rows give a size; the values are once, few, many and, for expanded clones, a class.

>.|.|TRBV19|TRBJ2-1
CASSIGVPYNEQFF
TGTGCCAGTAGTATCGGGGTCCCCTACAATGAGCAGTTCTTC
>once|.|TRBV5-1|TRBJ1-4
CASSLASREKLFF
TGCGCCAGCAGCTTGGCCAGCAGGGAAAAACTGTTTTTT
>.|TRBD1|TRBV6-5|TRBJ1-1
CASILTGGTEAFF
TGTGCCAGCATCTTAACAGGGGGCACTGAAGCTTTCTTT
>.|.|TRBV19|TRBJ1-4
CASKRSPNEKLFF
TGTGCCAGTAAGAGGAGTCCTAATGAAAAACTGTTTTTT
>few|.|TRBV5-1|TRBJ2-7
CASSRDFYEQYF
TGCGCCAGCAGCCGGGACTTCTACGAGCAGTACTTC
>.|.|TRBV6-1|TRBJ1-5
CASSVRGTNSNQPQHF
TGTGCCAGCAGTGTCCGCGGGACCAATAGCAATCAGCCCCAGCATTTT
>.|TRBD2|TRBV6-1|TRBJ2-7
CASRALSGSPYEQYF
TGTGCCAGCAGGGCCTTGAGCGGGAGTCCGTACGAGCAGTACTTC
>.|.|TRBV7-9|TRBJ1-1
CASSRQPNTEAFF
TGTGCCAGCAGCCGACAACCAAACACTGAAGCTTTCTTT
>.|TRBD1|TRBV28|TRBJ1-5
CASSLGTGSNQPQHF
TGTGCCAGCAGTTTGGGGACAGGGAGCAATCAGCCCCAGCATTTT
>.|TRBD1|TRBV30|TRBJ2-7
CAWSPQGVYEQYF
TGTGCCTGGAGCCCGCAGGGGGTCTACGAGCAGTACTTC
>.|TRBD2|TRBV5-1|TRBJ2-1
CASSLRGLAGLPYNEQFF
TGCGCCAGCAGCTTGAGGGGTCTAGCGGGCCTCCCCTACAATGAGCAGTTCTTC
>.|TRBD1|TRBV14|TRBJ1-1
CASSQDPGQGATEAFF
TGTGCCAGCAGCCAGGATCCGGGACAGGGGGCCACTGAAGCTTTCTTT
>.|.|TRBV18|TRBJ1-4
CASSPGGRVEKLFF
TGTGCCAGCTCACCGGGGGGGCGCGTTGAAAAACTGTTTTTT
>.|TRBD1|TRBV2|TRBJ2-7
CASRRDSRSYEQYF
TGTGCCAGCAGGAGGGACAGTCGCTCCTACGAGCAGTACTTC
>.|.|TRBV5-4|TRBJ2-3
CASSSGGAYQDTQYF
TGTGCCAGCAGCTCGGGCGGGGCCTACCAAGATACGCAGTATTTT
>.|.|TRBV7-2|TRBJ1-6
CASRAGPPPNSPLHF
TGTGCCAGCAGAGCAGGCCCACCGCCTAATTCACCCCTCCACTTT
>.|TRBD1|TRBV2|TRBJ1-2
CASRGQGYGYTF
TGTGCCAGCCGAGGACAGGGCTATGGCTACACCTTC
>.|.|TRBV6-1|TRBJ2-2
CASSEVHAASTGELFF
TGTGCCAGCAGTGAAGTCCACGCAGCTAGCACCGGGGAGCTGTTTTTT
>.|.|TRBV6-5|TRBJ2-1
CASSYSIRVVMNEQFF
TGTGCCAGCAGTTACTCGATCAGGGTAGTTATGAATGAGCAGTTCTTC
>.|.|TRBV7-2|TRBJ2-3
CASSSQAENTDTQYF
TGTGCCAGCAGCTCCCAAGCGGAGAACACAGATACGCAGTATTTT
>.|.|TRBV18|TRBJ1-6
CASSPLEQGRTNSPLHF
TGTGCCAGCTCACCGTTGGAACAGGGTCGAACTAATTCACCCCTCCACTTT
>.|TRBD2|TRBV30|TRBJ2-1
CAWASGRVNNEQFF
TGTGCCTGGGCAAGCGGGAGGGTTAACAATGAGCAGTTCTTC
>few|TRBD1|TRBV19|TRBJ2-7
CASSGQGGDYEQYF
TGTGCCAGTAGTGGACAGGGGGGCGACTACGAGCAGTACTTC
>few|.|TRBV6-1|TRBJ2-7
CASSEAHPGRYEQYF
TGTGCCAGCAGTGAAGCGCACCCAGGGCGCTACGAGCAGTACTTC
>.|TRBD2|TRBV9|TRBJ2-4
CASSPGLAGGPTYF
TGTGCCAGCAGCCCGGGACTAGCGGGAGGGCCTACGTACTTC
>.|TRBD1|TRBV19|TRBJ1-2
CASRDRGLVGGYTF
TGTGCCTCCCGGGACAGGGGGCTCGTGGGTGGCTACACCTTC
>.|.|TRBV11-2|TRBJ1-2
CASSLDRGNYGYTF
TGTGCCAGCAGCTTGGATAGGGGGAACTATGGCTACACCTTC
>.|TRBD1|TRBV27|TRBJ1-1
CASSLSEGTGLAFF
TGTGCCAGCAGTTTATCTGAGGGGACAGGTTTAGCTTTCTTT
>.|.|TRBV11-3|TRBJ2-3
CASSRRGSDTQYF
TGTGCCAGCAGCCGTAGAGGGTCAGATACGCAGTATTTT
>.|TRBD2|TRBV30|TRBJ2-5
CAWSALAGETQYF
TGTGCCTGGAGTGCTCTAGCGGGAGAGACCCAGTACTTC
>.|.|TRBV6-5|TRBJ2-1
CASSYDRGRDNEQFF
TGTGCCAGCAGTTACGATAGGGGTCGGGACAATGAGCAGTTCTTC
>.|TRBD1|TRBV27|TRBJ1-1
CASSSGQGRVGTEAFF
TGTGCCAGCAGTTCAGGACAGGGGAGGGTAGGCACTGAAGCTTTCTTT
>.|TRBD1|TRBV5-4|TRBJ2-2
CASSRPGQTNTGELFF
TGTGCCAGCAGCCGCCCGGGACAGACGAACACCGGGGAGCTGTTTTTT
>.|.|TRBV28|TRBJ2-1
CASSSLANEQFF
TGTGCCAGCAGCTCCCTGGCCAATGAGCAGTTCTTC
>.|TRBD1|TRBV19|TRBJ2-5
CACGTGTFRVETQYF
TGTGCCTGCGGGACAGGGACATTCCGGGTAGAGACCCAGTACTTC
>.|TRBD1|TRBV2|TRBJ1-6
CASNPGQGVSPLHF
TGTGCCAGCAACCCTGGACAGGGGGTTTCACCCCTCCACTTT
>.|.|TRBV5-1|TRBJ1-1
CASSSASGQMYTEAFF
TGCGCCAGCAGCTCGGCGTCAGGACAGATGTACACTGAAGCTTTCTTT
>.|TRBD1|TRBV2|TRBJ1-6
CASIGQGGNSPLHF
TGTGCCAGCATTGGGCAGGGGGGTAATTCACCCCTCCACTTT
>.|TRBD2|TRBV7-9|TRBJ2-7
CSSRPSGLTYEQYF
TGTTCCAGCAGACCATCGGGACTAACCTACGAGCAGTACTTC
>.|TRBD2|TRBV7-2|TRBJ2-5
CASSPWGLADLAGTQYF
TGTGCCAGCAGCCCGTGGGGACTAGCGGACCTAGCAGGGACCCAGTACTTC